The 5 T cell receptor beta chains presented below share a single source sample, sequenced in a study of blood T cell repertoires in COVID-19. Libraries were prepared by immunoSEQ multiplex PCR; TCRdb keeps only in-frame clonotypes and omits some of them. The data hold 150,000 to 200,000 clones, with more than 75% observed a single time. The sample taken for sequencing was peripheral blood. These receptors originate from a human donor in a cohort sampled during active COVID-19.

This sequence joins TRBV9 and TRBJ1-1, with unresolved D. Trimming removed 1 base from V and 5 bases from J, with 6 bases in between. The CDR3 covers 12 residues. Germline assignment: CDR1 SGDLS and CDR2 YYNGEE. In DNA, the CDR3 is TGTGCCAGCAGCGTAAGAGGGACTGAAGCTTTCTTT. Amino acid sequence: CASSVRGTEAFF.

The chain has TRBV18 and TRBJ2-7; TRBD1 matches 8 bases. This CDR3 has 13 residues. Germline V gene sequence: CDR1 KGHSH, CDR2 LQKENI. V was pared by 3 bases and J by 3 bases, with 1 base of the junction left unmatched. The CDR3 sequence: CASSPGQDYEQYF. In DNA form, the CDR3 reads TGTGCCAGCTCACCGGGACAGGACTACGAGCAGTACTTC.

The chain couples TRBV6-5 to TRBJ2-1; no clear D. V dropped 2 bases and J dropped 7 bases, with 6 bases sitting between them. CDR1 MNHEY and CDR2 SVGAGI come from the germline V gene. The CDR3 extends over 12 amino acids. In nucleotides, the CDR3 is TGTGCCAGCAGTTACGGCAGAAATGAGCAGTTCTTC. It translates to CASSYGRNEQFF.

This clone was seen only a few times. The chain couples TRBV15 to TRBJ2-3, with a possible D match to TRBD2 (7 bases). Germline V gene data show CDR1 as LNHNV and CDR2 as YYDKDF (reference sequence). This CDR3 has 16 residues. V was trimmed by 0 bases and J by 4 bases, leaving 14 bases between them. CDR3 in DNA: TGTGCCACCAGCAGAGATAACGGGGAGGGGGCAGATACGCAGTATTTT. It translates to CATSRDNGEGADTQYF.

This chain links TRBV5-4 with TRBJ2-5; TRBD1 matches 10 bases. Germline-derived CDR1 and CDR2 are SGHNT and YYREEE (reference sequence). Trimming took 4 bases from V and 7 from J; bases not matched to a gene: 7. The CDR3 sequence is 14 residues long. The chain's CDR3 is CASSAGQGKGTQYF. The CDR3 DNA sequence: TGTGCCAGCAGCGCGGGACAGGGGAAAGGGACCCAGTACTTC. The full variable domain, with the rest looked up from reference TRBV5-4 and TRBJ2-5, is ETGVTQSPTHLIKTRGQQVTLRCSSQSGHNTVSWYQQALGQGPQFIFQYYREEENGRGNFPPRFSGLQFPNYSSELNVNALELDDSALYLCASSAGQGKGTQYFGPGTRLLVL.